The text below deals with one TCR beta chain. The antigen it binds to is not known. Base qualities are not at hand, and no much larger clone is one base apart. TCRbeta CDR3 regions were amplified from genomic DNA by means of the immunoSEQ Assay, a bias-controlled multiplex PCR. The original pipeline was this. Within the assay, amplification of reference gene primers was used to estimate how many nucleated cells each sample contained. To quantify the absolute abundance of each unique TCRbeta CDR3 rearrangement, sequence reads were collapsed and filtered. For each sample, productive Simpson clonality was calculated as the square root of Simpson's diversity index over productive rearrangements. Here the immuneACCESS table is served through TCRdb, limited to in-frame sequences with V and J called. Missing clones are a known gap in these copies; in checked studies unresolved V genes cover under half, and the rest lacks a known reason. For V, J and clone size, that table is used; D and trimming come from the DNA. In all, the sample holds 250,000 to 300,000 clones, and 91% of those were seen once. About 2.2% of the sample belongs to the ten largest clones.

This sample was taken from a study of blood T cell repertoires in COVID-19 (dated by TCRdb to the early 2020s). Notes on the research overall: The collaborator samples originated in the United States, Italy and Spain and spanned the acute and convalescent phases of COVID-19. The material from the prospective study consisted of cDNA or gDNA derived from T cells, B-cell-depleted T cells, or PBMCs. Subjects who had been exposed to COVID-19, were actively infected with it, or had recovered from it provided the deeply sampled blood TCRbeta repertoires that made up the dataset. The repertoires were released in a freely available public database meant as a resource for research on the immune response to SARS-CoV-2. Samples were obtained from the ongoing ImmuneRACE study (first 160 participants) and from 1,254 subjects provided by 6 global collaborators. Sample metadata almost always included a de-identified subject ID, COVID-19 status, age in years and sex. HLA class I and class II types, where available, came from metadata supplied by the sample provider rather than from assay-based typing. The study at large found these results: How much clinical and demographic metadata was included differed by source and by participant, and the metadata was provided uncurated.

One collaborating source in Seattle enrolled patients during active infection and followed them longitudinally through the course of disease. Each collaborating institution followed its own protocols to collect whole blood in K2EDTA tubes. For TCRbeta analysis, collaborator samples were shipped as frozen whole blood, as isolated PBMCs, or as DNA extracted from either sample type. From the cysteine through the phenylalanine, the CDR3 covers 14 amino acids. Kept here is only the CDR3 DNA, which spans 42 bases and is read in frame from base 1. The germline V and J ends show losses of 7 bases and 2 bases respectively, and no gene match explains 3 bases of the junction. From the germline V gene, CDR1 is SGHAT and CDR2 is FQNNGV.

Sequenced: peripheral blood. The source is a woman under 40 with COVID-19, enrolled during active disease. The chain links TRBV11-2 with TRBJ2-2, with 8 middle bases fitting TRBD1. The base sequence is TGTGCCAGCACTGACAGGGGCAACACCGGGGAGCTGTTTTTT. It codes for CASTDRGNTGELFF.